This passage covers 30 T cell receptor beta chains from one sample sequenced in a study of cytomegalovirus exposure and HLA in healthy donors (TCRdb year 2017). The library came from the immunoSEQ multiplex PCR assay. For the multiplex PCR, a mixture combining 60 forward primers for TCR Vbeta segments and 13 reverse primers for TCR Jbeta segments was used. The source is immuneACCESS, and TCRdb retained only in-frame sequences with V and J called. Part of the clones is not carried over; for the studies checked, unresolved V genes explain less than half of this, and the remainder is unexplained. The sample has around 100,000 clones on record, 78% of them singletons. The ten largest clones take up roughly 4.5% of the sample. The sample was PBMCs. These receptors originate from a woman aged 40-49 years in good health and CMV-seropositive.

The V and J genes are TRBV11-3 and TRBJ2-5; the D gene is possibly TRBD2 (6 bases). The end of the DNA aligns better with TRBJ2-7, so the J call may be wrong. Germline V gene data show CDR1 as SGHNT and CDR2 as YENEEA. The CDR3 loop spans 15 amino acids. The CDR3 DNA is TGTGCCAGCAGCCCGCGCGGGGAGACGCCCTACGAGCAGTACTTC. This gives the protein CASSPRGETPYEQYF.

This clone was seen a handful of times. The chain combines TRBV21-1 with TRBJ1-5. TRBV21-1 is flagged as a pseudogene. The CDR3 totals 19 residues. The CDR3 spells CASSYLISPAGVGGQPQHF. The CDR3 nucleotides are TGTGCCAGCAGCTATCTCATATCTCCGGCGGGGGTGGGGGGTCAGCCCCAGCATTTT.

The chain joins TRBV2 to TRBJ2-2; D is unclear. The V end lost 8 bases, the J end lost 5 bases, and 9 bases lay between the germline ends. The CDR3 is 12 amino acids. Germline values: CDR1 SNHLY, CDR2 FYNNEI. CDR3 nucleotide sequence: TGTGCCAGCCTTTTTATTACCGGGGAGCTGTTTTTT. This translates into CASLFITGELFF.

A few counts support this clone. The chain employs TRBV6-5 and TRBJ1-3, with D hard to call. V lost 0 bases, J lost 0 bases, and 6 bases lay in between. From germline, CDR1 is MNHEY and CDR2 SVGAGI. The CDR3 sequence is 15 residues long. The CDR3 bases are TGTGCCAGCAGTTACTCCCTTAGCTCTGGAAACACCATATATTTT. This translates into CASSYSLSSGNTIYF.

This chain connects TRBV29-1 to TRBJ2-1; 12 nucleotides line up with TRBD2. CDR3 length equals 13 residues. V shed 6 bases, J shed 4 bases, and the junction held 1 base outside the gene matches. Germline V gene data show CDR1 as SQVTM and CDR2 as ANQGSEA. The CDR3 spells CSVTSGRYNEQFF. The CDR3, as DNA: TGCAGCGTAACTAGCGGGAGGTACAATGAGCAGTTCTTC.

This clone is categorized as medium-sized. This chain links TRBV11-3 with TRBJ1-1; possibly TRBD1 for D (5 bases). The germline V and J ends were trimmed by 3 bases and 4 bases, with 12 bases remaining between them. The CDR3 covers 14 residues. The germline V gene has CDR1 SGHNT and CDR2 YENEEA. The CDR3 is CASSFHQGTTEAFF. CDR3 bases: TGTGCCAGCAGCTTCCATCAGGGTACCACTGAAGCTTTCTTT.

This clone came up once. This chain links TRBV19 with TRBJ1-5; D is unclear. This CDR3 has 16 residues. From germline, CDR1 is LNHDA and CDR2 SQIVND (reference sequence). V gave up 5 bases and J gave up 10 bases, with 24 bases separating them. The CDR3 loop reads CASSPGQPRSVSPQHF. The CDR3 DNA reads TGTGCCAGTAGTCCGGGTCAGCCGCGCTCAGTGAGTCCCCAGCATTTT.

The rearrangement uses TRBV7-9 and TRBJ1-4; maybe TRBD1 (5 bases). Trimming removed 5 bases at V and 8 bases at J, with 21 bases between. The CDR3 contains 16 residues. Germline V lookup: CDR1 SEHNR, CDR2 FQNEAQ (reference sequence). The CDR3 nucleotides are TGTGCCAGCAGCCCTGGAGGGGCCAGCCGGACCGAAAAACTGTTTTTT. Amino acids: CASSPGGASRTEKLFF.

As regards this clone: Other DNA sequences in the sample encode the same CDR3. This chain connects TRBV7-2 to TRBJ2-3; D gene uncertain. V gave up 1 base and J gave up 1 base, with 6 bases separating them. This CDR3 has 14 residues. CDR1 SGHTA and CDR2 FQGNSA come from the germline V gene. This CDR3 reads CASSLVGGTDTQYF. As DNA, the CDR3 is TGTGCCAGCAGCTTAGTGGGCGGCACAGATACGCAGTATTTT.

V usage is TRBV6-5 and J usage is TRBJ2-1, with TRBD1 matching 7 bases. Per the germline V gene, CDR1 is MNHEY and CDR2 is SVGAGI. The CDR3 consists of 14 residues. Unmatched junction bases numbered 2, after V lost 5 bases and J lost 1 base. This chain's CDR3 is CASSGTASYNEQFF. In nucleotides, the CDR3 is TGTGCCAGCAGTGGGACAGCTTCCTACAATGAGCAGTTCTTC.

The genes are TRBV5-6 and TRBJ2-5, with D maybe TRBD1 (5 bases). The J call may be faulty, since TRBJ2-7 better matches the DNA end. This CDR3 comprises 14 residues. Germline V gene lookup returns CDR1 SGHDT and CDR2 YYEEEE. CDR3 DNA: TGTGCCAGCAGCTTAGCTCCAGGGTCCCACGAGCAGTACTTC. It translates to CASSLAPGSHEQYF.

On this clone: Sequence at one end of the junction differs from germline and may be a read error. J is TRBJ1-3 and V is TRBV6-6; D not certain. Germline lookup yields CDR1 MNHNY and CDR2 SVGAGI (reference sequence). This CDR3 is 12 amino acids long. The CDR3 DNA follows: TGTGCCAGCAGTCCGCAACCCAACATTCTCCTTTTT. Its translation is CASSPQPNILLF.

This clone was seen a handful of times. This chain uses TRBV5-1 with TRBJ2-7; 7 bases match TRBD2. Germline trimming cut 3 bases from V and 3 bases from J; bases unmatched to any gene: 9. The CDR3 extends over 15 amino acids. Per germline, CDR1 SGHRS and CDR2 YFSETQ. The CDR3 DNA sequence: TGCGCCAGCAGCTGGTCAAGCGGGAATTTCTACGAGCAGTACTTC. Translated, it gives CASSWSSGNFYEQYF.

This chain uses TRBV30 with TRBJ1-2; weak D call: TRBD1 (6 bases). The CDR3 is 17 residues long. Trimming left V 4 bases short and J 8 bases short, with 29 bases between. The V gene's germline CDR1 is GTSNPN and CDR2 SVGIG (reference sequence). CDR3 DNA sequence: TGTGCCTGGACCCGTTCCGCCGGGACAAAGGTGCACGGGGGCTACACCTTC. It is translated as CAWTRSAGTKVHGGYTF.

The chain couples TRBV6-5 to TRBJ2-3, with 7 bases aligning to TRBD2. The CDR3 runs 15 residues. CDR1 is MNHEY and CDR2 is SVGAGI in the germline V gene. V shed 0 bases and J 2 bases; nucleotides not matched to a gene: 2. As DNA, the CDR3 is TGTGCCAGCAGTTACTCGGCGGGGGACACAGATACGCAGTATTTT. Protein sequence: CASSYSAGDTDTQYF.

V and J are TRBV28 and TRBJ1-5; no definite D call. V was pared by 3 bases and J by 3 bases, with 9 bases between. CDR1 is MDHEN and CDR2 is SYDVKM in the germline V gene. CDR3 size: 14 residues. The CDR3 region is CASSLASYNQPQHF. In DNA, the CDR3 is TGTGCCAGCAGTTTGGCCAGTTACAATCAGCCCCAGCATTTT.

The chain joins TRBV6-6 to TRBJ1-2; 7 bases are a match to TRBD1. The V segment lost 4 bases and the J segment 8 bases; nucleotides outside the gene matches: 7. In germline, CDR1 is MNHNY, CDR2 SVGAGI (reference sequence). The CDR3 has 13 residues. The CDR3 bases are TGTGCCAGCAGTTCCCTAGGGGGCGCCGGCTACACCTTC. Its translation: CASSSLGGAGYTF.

The rearrangement links TRBV19 to TRBJ2-5; a possible D gene is TRBD1 (6 bases). Germline V gives CDR1 LNHDA, CDR2 SQIVND (reference sequence). The V gene lost 5 bases and the J gene lost 11 bases, with 18 bases spanning the gap. The CDR3 is made up of 13 amino acids. The CDR3 here is CASSATGLGEQYF. DNA for the CDR3: TGTGCCAGTAGTGCCACAGGGTTGGGGGAGCAGTACTTC.

V and J are TRBV4-1 and TRBJ2-7; TRBD2 aligns across 9 bases. Trimming removed 5 bases from V and 0 bases from J; junction bases left unmatched: 5. CDR1 is MGHRA, CDR2 YSYEKL, per germline. The CDR3 runs 15 residues. CDR3 sequence: CASSALAGPSYEQYF. For the CDR3, the DNA is TGCGCCAGCAGCGCACTAGCGGGTCCCTCCTACGAGCAGTACTTC.

The chain combines TRBV18 with TRBJ2-1; 8 bases fit TRBD1. CDR1 and CDR2 (germline): KGHSH, LQKENI. The CDR3 has 13 residues. V gave up 5 bases and J gave up 6 bases; unmatched junction bases: 3. The CDR3 nucleotides are TGTGCCAGCTCAAATACAGGGGGCAATGAGCAGTTCTTC. The encoded protein is CASSNTGGNEQFF. The full variable domain, completed using reference TRBV18 and TRBJ2-1, is NAGVMQNPRHLVRRRGQEARLRCSPMKGHSHVYWYRQLPEEGLKFMVYLQKENIIDESGMPKERFSAEFPKEGPSILRIQQVVRGDSAAYFCASSNTGGNEQFFGPGTRLTVL.

The J gene is TRBJ1-2, the V gene TRBV21-1; TRBD1, the D gene given by the table, was not confirmed from the DNA. TRBV21-1 is marked as a pseudogene. This CDR3 has 16 residues. The CDR3 reads CASSSTQGTETYGYTF. In nucleotides, the CDR3 is TGTGCCAGCAGCTCAACTCAGGGGACGGAAACTTATGGCTACACCTTC.

This clone was counted a few times. The chain carries TRBV5-4 and TRBJ1-4; D remains unclear. V lost 1 base to trimming and J lost 8 bases, with 18 bases between them. The CDR3 length is 16 residues. Germline V lookup: CDR1 SGHNT, CDR2 YYREEE (reference sequence). CDR3 protein: CASSLSAGSGGEKLFF. CDR3 nucleotides: TGTGCCAGCAGCTTGTCGGCCGGCAGCGGAGGGGAAAAACTGTTTTTT.

This clone was detected only a few times. V usage is TRBV6-4 and J usage is TRBJ2-3, with 10 nucleotides matching TRBD2. The CDR3 totals 16 residues. The V and J ends lost 2 bases and 5 bases, in that order; junction bases with no gene match: 7. CDR1 and CDR2 (germline): MRHNA, SNTAGT. CDR3 region: CASSDNRAGGVDTQYF. CDR3 DNA sequence: TGTGCCAGCAGTGACAATCGAGCGGGAGGGGTAGATACGCAGTATTTT.

This chain uses TRBV2 with TRBJ2-2; 9 bases line up with TRBD2. Germline CDR1 SNHLY, CDR2 FYNNEI. V dropped 6 bases and J dropped 5; count of bases not matched to a gene: 7. CDR3 length: 15 amino acids. This chain's CDR3 is CASRGSGRGTGELFF. CDR3 nucleotide sequence: TGTGCCAGCAGAGGTAGCGGGAGAGGGACCGGGGAGCTGTTTTTT. The full variable domain, rest sourced from reference TRBV2 and TRBJ2-2, is EPEVTQTPSHQVTQMGQEVILRCVPISNHLYFYWYRQILGQKVEFLVSFYNNEISEKSEIFDDQFSVERPDGSNFTLKIRSTKLEDSAMYFCASRGSGRGTGELFFGEGSRLTVL.

On this clone itself: Other DNA variants within this sample encode the same CDR3. The chain has TRBV5-4 and TRBJ2-7, with 7 bases that match TRBD1. In germline, CDR1 is SGHNT, CDR2 YYREEE (reference sequence). The CDR3 length is 14 residues. J gave up 4 bases and V 0 bases, and 4 bases lay outside the gene matches. The DNA for the CDR3 is TGTGCCAGCAGCTTGGGACAGGGTAGATACGAGCAGTACTTC. It yields the protein CASSLGQGRYEQYF. The full variable domain, with the rest looked up from reference TRBV5-4 and TRBJ2-7, is ETGVTQSPTHLIKTRGQQVTLRCSSQSGHNTVSWYQQALGQGPQFIFQYYREEENGRGNFPPRFSGLQFPNYSSELNVNALELDDSALYLCASSLGQGRYEQYFGPGTRLTVT.

The gene calls are TRBV19 and TRBJ1-4; D is unresolved. The germline gives CDR1 LNHDA, CDR2 SQIVND (reference sequence). There are 15 residues in the CDR3. Deletions cut 5 bases from V and 0 bases from J, with 10 bases between. CDR3 sequence reads: CASSEEAATNEKLFF. In nucleotides, the CDR3 is TGTGCCAGTAGTGAGGAGGCTGCAACTAATGAAAAACTGTTTTTT.

This clone was observed a handful of times. V usage is TRBV4-2 and J usage is TRBJ2-7, with 9 positions matching TRBD2. With 0 bases clipped from V and 2 bases from J, the junction kept 5 bases outside the gene matches. Germline CDR1 reads LGHNA; CDR2 reads YNFKEQ. This CDR3 has 16 amino acids. DNA for the CDR3: TGTGCCAGCAGCCAAGATCCTAGCGGGGTAACCTACGAGCAGTACTTC. Translated: CASSQDPSGVTYEQYF.

The rearrangement joins TRBV19 to TRBJ1-2; TRBD1 matches at 7 bases. The CDR3 spans 15 residues. Germline V CDR1 and CDR2: LNHDA, SQIVND (reference sequence). V gave up 7 bases and J gave up 7 bases; unmatched junction bases: 15. The CDR3 loop reads CASKITGTEGGGYTF. As DNA, the CDR3 is TGTGCCAGTAAAATTACGGGGACAGAAGGCGGTGGCTACACCTTC.

The rearrangement joins TRBV27 to TRBJ1-2; perhaps TRBD1 as D (5 bases). CDR1 and CDR2 from the germline V gene are MNHEY and SMNVEV (reference sequence). V lost 3 bases and J lost 6, with 11 bases in between. This CDR3 region has 13 residues. The CDR3 sequence is CASSLRQGNGYTF. The CDR3 DNA is TGTGCCAGCAGTTTGAGGCAGGGCAATGGCTACACCTTC.

With regard to this clone: The DNA is left out, because the CDR3 cannot be placed on it with certainty; the CDR3 is given as TCRdb lists it. The chain has TRBV14 and TRBJ1-2. Germline CDR1 SGHDN, CDR2 FVKESK. A total of 13 residues make up the CDR3, ends included. CDR3 sequence reads: CASSQDWGGGTTF.